A selection of T cell receptor beta chains follows, all from one sample in a study of shared clonotypes between healthy human individuals. Only in-frame clones appear in the TCRdb table, and some are missing; sequencing was by immunoSEQ multiplex PCR. The table has about 1 million clones, roughly 70% seen once. The sequenced material came from memory CD4+ T cells sorted from blood. Every receptor here comes from a man aged 18 to 30 in good health. Both conserved end residues are part of each CDR3. The D gene is left open where the match is weak. For some rows the clone size is stated as once, few or many, or as a class when expanded; others skip it.

j_call clone_size d_call v_call cdr3_nt cdr3_aa
TRBJ1-1 NA TRBD1 TRBV2 TGTGCCAGCAAGTGGTTGGGACAGGGGAACACTGAAGCTTTCTTT CASKWLGQGNTEAFF
TRBJ1-3 NA NA TRBV27 TGTGCCAGCAAAAGAACTCCGAGCTCTGGAAACACCATATATTTT CASKRTPSSGNTIYF
TRBJ2-1 NA TRBD1 TRBV5-1 TGCGCCAGCAGCTGGAGGTCCGGGACAGGGAGGAGGAATGAGCAGTTCTTC CASSWRSGTGRRNEQFF
TRBJ1-6 NA NA TRBV6-1 TGTGCCAGCAGGGATCAGGGGCTTAGTTCACCCCTCCACTTT CASRDQGLSSPLHF
TRBJ1-6 few NA TRBV9 TGTGCCAGCAGCGTAGGGGTAGGGCCACCCCTCCACTTT CASSVGVGPPLHF
TRBJ1-1 NA NA TRBV6-5 TGTGCCAGCAGTTACTCGAGGCCAGGGGTCTCTGAAGCTTTCTTT CASSYSRPGVSEAFF
TRBJ1-2 NA NA TRBV4-1 TGCGCCAGCAGCCAAGAAAACGGCTATGGCTACACCTTC CASSQENGYGYTF
TRBJ1-5 NA NA TRBV11-2 TGTGCCAGCAGCTTTCAGGGGAATCAGCCCCAGCATTTT CASSFQGNQPQHF
TRBJ1-5 NA NA TRBV10-2 TGCGCCAGCAGTTACAGCTCTTTCGGCAATCAGCCCCAGCATTTT CASSYSSFGNQPQHF
TRBJ2-4 NA TRBD1 TRBV5-1 TGCGCCAGCAGCTTAGACCGGGACAGGGGTTACATTCAGTACTTC CASSLDRDRGYIQYF
TRBJ1-2 few NA TRBV6-1 TGTGCCAGCAGGGGGGGTGCGAACTATGGCTACACCTTC CASRGGANYGYTF
TRBJ2-5 NA TRBD1 TRBV30 TGTGCCTGGAGTGTGGGTGGGGCAGGGGGAGAGACCCAGTACTTC CAWSVGGAGGETQYF
TRBJ2-5 NA TRBD1 TRBV7-6 TGTGCCAGCAGCCGACAGGGCGAGACCCAGTACTTC CASSRQGETQYF
TRBJ2-7 once NA TRBV21-1 TGTGCCAGCAGCACCTATTGGACCCGGTTCTACGAGCAGTACTTC CASSTYWTRFYEQYF
TRBJ1-5 NA NA TRBV19 TGTGCCAGTAGTATTGGAGTACTTAGCAATCAGCCCCAGCATTTT CASSIGVLSNQPQHF
TRBJ2-7 NA TRBD2 TRBV5-6 TGTGCCAGCAGCTTGCGGACTAGCGGTTTCGCGGGGGGCGAGCAGTACTTC CASSLRTSGFAGGEQYF
TRBJ2-1 NA NA TRBV5-1 TGCGCCAGCAGGCGCACTAGTCAGTACTACAATGAGCAGTTCTTC CASRRTSQYYNEQFF
TRBJ2-4 NA TRBD1 TRBV19 TGTGCCAGTAGGGGGACAGGGTTTACAAACATTCAGTACTTC CASRGTGFTNIQYF
TRBJ1-6 few NA TRBV5-6 TGTGCCAGCAGCTTGCAGGCCCCGGGTTATAATTCACCCCTCCACTTT CASSLQAPGYNSPLHF
TRBJ1-6 NA NA TRBV10-3 TGTGCCATCAGTGAGTCGGGGTCGAGCTCCTATAATTCACCCCTCCACTTT CAISESGSSSYNSPLHF
TRBJ2-1 few TRBD2 TRBV11-2 TGTGCCAGCAGCCACAAAAGCGGGGGGCCTTCCTACAATGAGCAGTTCTTC CASSHKSGGPSYNEQFF
TRBJ1-5 NA TRBD1 TRBV9 TGTGCCAGCAGCGAGGGGACAGGGGATAGCAATCAGCCCCAGCATTTT CASSEGTGDSNQPQHF
TRBJ1-2 NA NA TRBV2 TGTGCCAGCAGTCTCTACTCCCCCGCCCTACTTGGGGATGGCTACACCTTC CASSLYSPALLGDGYTF
TRBJ1-2 many TRBD1 TRBV15 TGTGCCACCAGCAGAGACCAGGGGGCTTCTTCGTCTGGCTACACCTTC CATSRDQGASSSGYTF
TRBJ1-6 few NA TRBV5-6 TGTGCCAGCAGCTTGGTTGCTGATTCACCCCTCCACTTT CASSLVADSPLHF
TRBJ1-1 few NA TRBV6-6 TGTGCCAGCAGTGAGAATACAGGGTTTACTGAAGCTTTCTTT CASSENTGFTEAFF
TRBJ2-5 NA NA TRBV18 TGTGCCAGCTCCCCGTACCAAGAGACCCAGTACTTC CASSPYQETQYF